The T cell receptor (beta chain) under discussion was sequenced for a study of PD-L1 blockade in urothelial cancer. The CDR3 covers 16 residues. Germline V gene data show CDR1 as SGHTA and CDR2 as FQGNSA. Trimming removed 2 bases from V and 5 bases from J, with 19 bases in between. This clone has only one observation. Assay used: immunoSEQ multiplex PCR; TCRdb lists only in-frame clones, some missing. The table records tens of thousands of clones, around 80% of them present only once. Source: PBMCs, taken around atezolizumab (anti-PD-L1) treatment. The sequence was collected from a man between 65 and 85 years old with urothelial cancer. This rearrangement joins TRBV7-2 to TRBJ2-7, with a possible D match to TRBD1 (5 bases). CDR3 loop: CASSLIGGASLDEQYF. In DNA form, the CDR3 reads TGTGCCAGCAGCTTAATTGGTGGGGCTAGTCTTGACGAGCAGTACTTC.